Listed here are 27 T cell receptor beta chains from one sample, sequenced in a study of CD8 T cells in ankylosing spondylitis. Each CDR3 protein is one row after TCRdb ran MiXCR on the 5' RACE reads. The sample holds 150,000 to 200,000 distinct CDR3 sequences; about a sixth are singletons and the top ten take over 7%. The source material was blood, either unsorted or a sorted T cell fraction (not recorded which). The receptors come from a male donor with ankylosing spondylitis or in good health (not recorded which).

The chain is built from TRBV3-1 and TRBJ2-1; 9 nucleotides match TRBD1. From germline, CDR1 is LGHDT and CDR2 YNNKEL (reference sequence). V lost 0 bases, J lost 9 bases, and 9 bases stayed unmatched. CDR3 length: 16 residues. The CDR3 coding sequence is TGTGCCAGCAGCCAAGATCGGAGAGACAGGGGGTTTGAGCAGTTCTTC. Protein sequence: CASSQDRRDRGFEQFF.

The chain is built from TRBV5-6 and TRBJ1-1; D gene unclear. V shed 2 bases and J shed 3 bases, with 17 bases lying between them. Per the germline V gene, CDR1 is SGHDT and CDR2 is YYEEEE. CDR3 size: 16 residues. Here the CDR3 reads CASSFFSSHRDTEAFF. The CDR3 DNA reads as TGTGCCAGCAGCTTTTTTTCGAGTCATCGGGACACTGAAGCTTTCTTT.

V is TRBV28 and J is TRBJ2-1; 10 bases fit TRBD2. In germline, CDR1 is MDHEN, CDR2 SYDVKM. The junction had 6 bases not matched to a gene; V was cut back by 0 bases and J by 7 bases. This CDR3 is 16 amino acids long. The CDR3 DNA sequence: TGTGCCAGCAGTTTATGGTCTAGCGGGAGAGGAAATGAGCAGTTCTTC. This sequence encodes CASSLWSSGRGNEQFF.

The chain combines TRBV27 with TRBJ2-7; TRBD2 might be the D (5 bases). The germline V gene encodes CDR1 MNHEY and CDR2 SMNVEV (reference sequence). This CDR3 region has 13 residues. Trimming cost V 7 bases and J 0 bases, with 10 bases left between them. CDR3 nucleotides: TGTGCCAGCACTGCGGGCCACTCCTACGAGCAGTACTTC. As protein: CASTAGHSYEQYF.

This clonotype has at least ten counts. J is TRBJ2-3 and V is TRBV7-3; D tentatively fits TRBD1 or TRBD2 (5 bases each). The CDR3 spans 15 residues. Germline values: CDR1 SGHTA, CDR2 FQGTGA. Trimming pared 4 bases from V and 0 bases from J, leaving 11 bases between. CDR3 coding DNA: TGTGCCAGCAGCTACCTTGGGGGTAGCACAGATACGCAGTATTTT. It codes for CASSYLGGSTDTQYF.

The chain has TRBV6-5 and TRBJ2-5; 7 positions agree with TRBD2. The V gene end was trimmed by 4 bases and the J gene end by 5 bases; junction bases not matched to a gene: 10. Germline CDR1 reads MNHEY; CDR2 reads SVGAGI. The CDR3 runs 15 residues. In nucleotides, the CDR3 is TGTGCCAGCAGTTGGGTGGCGGGAGATGGGGAGACCCAGTACTTC. The encoded protein is CASSWVAGDGETQYF.

Worth noting for this clonotype: This may come from a read error, since a much larger clone is one base off. CDR3 protein: CASSDFGGAWVLSYGYTF. CDR3 coding DNA: TGCGCCAGCAGCGATTTCGGAGGGGCTTGGGTCCTTAGCTATGGCTACACCTTC. This chain links TRBV5-1 with TRBJ1-2; D may be TRBD1 (5 bases). CDR3 length: 18 residues. The ends were cut back, 4 bases at V and 4 bases at J, with 26 bases in the middle. Germline V gene sequence: CDR1 SGHRS, CDR2 YFSETQ.

The J gene is TRBJ2-1, the V gene TRBV4-1; D remains ambiguous. The ends were cut back, 2 bases at V and 5 bases at J, with 13 bases in the middle. Germline V gene lookup returns CDR1 MGHRA and CDR2 YSYEKL. The CDR3 extends over 15 amino acids. CDR3 nucleotides: TGCGCCAGCAGCCAACCCTACTCCTCGGACAATGAGCAGTTCTTC. It specifies CASSQPYSSDNEQFF.

The rearrangement joins TRBV7-2 to TRBJ2-1, with 11 positions matching TRBD2. Unmatched junction bases numbered 6, after V lost 3 bases and J lost 2 bases. From germline, CDR1 is SGHTA and CDR2 FQGNSA. The CDR3 has 17 residues. Here the CDR3 reads CASSFKTSGATYNEQFF. CDR3 nucleotide sequence: TGTGCCAGCAGCTTTAAGACTAGCGGGGCCACCTACAATGAGCAGTTCTTC.

At least ten counts were recorded for this clonotype. The chain carries TRBV20-1 and TRBJ2-7; no firm D call. There are 13 residues in the CDR3. Germline CDR1 DFQATT, CDR2 SNEGSKA (reference sequence). V was trimmed by 0 bases and J by 1 base, leaving 7 bases between them. The CDR3 bases are TGCAGTGCTAGAGAATTGCGGTCCTACGAGCAGTACTTC. Translation: CSARELRSYEQYF.

This clonotype was observed at least ten times. The chain couples TRBV5-1 to TRBJ2-7, with 10 positions matching TRBD1. Germline V gives CDR1 SGHRS, CDR2 YFSETQ. The CDR3 runs to 14 residues. J lost 3 bases, V lost 5 bases, and 5 bases had no gene match. CDR3 sequence reads: CASRAGQGNYEQYF. Written as DNA, the CDR3 is TGCGCCAGCAGGGCGGGACAGGGGAACTACGAGCAGTACTTC.

This clonotype has just a few counts. The chain combines TRBV5-1 with TRBJ1-1, with 9 bases identical to TRBD1. With 2 bases clipped from V and 4 bases from J, the junction kept 3 bases outside the gene matches. Germline V gives CDR1 SGHRS, CDR2 YFSETQ. The CDR3 loop spans 14 amino acids. CDR3 DNA sequence: TGCGCCAGCAGCTTCACAGGGGGCCCCACTGAAGCTTTCTTT. Its protein product is CASSFTGGPTEAFF.

Many counts were recorded for this clonotype. This CDR3 is CASSRTRDEQFF. The DNA of the CDR3 is TGTGCCAGCAGCAGGACCAGGGATGAGCAGTTCTTC. The V and J genes are TRBV7-8 and TRBJ2-1; D possibly corresponds to TRBD1 (5 bases). V lost 5 bases and J lost 8, with 10 bases in between. Germline V gene sequence: CDR1 SGHVS, CDR2 FQNEAQ. The CDR3 extends over 12 amino acids. Combining the CDR3 with reference TRBV7-8 and TRBJ2-1 gives the whole variable domain GAGVSQSPRYKVAKRGQDVALRCDPISGHVSLFWYQQALGQGPEFLTYFQNEAQLDKSGLPSDRFFAERPEGSVSTLKIQRTQQEDSAVYLCASSRTRDEQFFGPGTRLTVL.

In this sample, this clonotype turned up many times. V gene TRBV20-1 combines with J gene TRBJ2-1; either TRBD1 or TRBD2 may fit D (5 bases each). The V gene lost 5 bases and the J gene lost 0 bases, with 11 bases spanning the gap. Germline lookup yields CDR1 DFQATT and CDR2 SNEGSKA (reference sequence). This CDR3 is 14 amino acids long. The CDR3 spells CSALVGTSYNEQFF. CDR3 DNA: TGCAGTGCTTTGGTCGGGACCTCCTACAATGAGCAGTTCTTC.

This clonotype was seen once. The gene calls are TRBV20-1 and TRBJ1-4; 7 positions agree with TRBD1. This CDR3 has 13 residues. J was trimmed by 0 bases and V by 6 bases; bases with no gene match: 1. Germline V gives CDR1 DFQATT, CDR2 SNEGSKA (reference sequence). Here the CDR3 DNA reads TGCAGTGCCGGACAGGCAACTAATGAAAAACTGTTTTTT. This gives the protein CSAGQATNEKLFF.

The rearrangement uses TRBV19 and TRBJ2-7; possible D gene TRBD2, 5 bases. The CDR3 totals 12 residues. Germline V gene sequence: CDR1 LNHDA, CDR2 SQIVND (reference sequence). Trimming stripped 2 bases from V and 3 bases from J, with 5 bases between. The CDR3 sequence: CASSIRGYEQYF. DNA of the CDR3: TGTGCCAGTAGTATACGGGGCTACGAGCAGTACTTC.

The CDR3 is CASSPTQENTGELFF. CDR3 nucleotides: TGTGCCAGCAGCCCGACTCAGGAGAACACCGGGGAGCTGTTTTTT. V and J are TRBV5-4 and TRBJ2-2; D is undetermined. Per the germline V gene, CDR1 is SGHNT and CDR2 is YYREEE (reference sequence). The germline V and J ends were trimmed by 4 bases and 1 base, with 11 bases remaining between them. CDR3 size: 15 residues.

This clonotype was picked up many times. This chain links TRBV30 with TRBJ1-1; D possibly corresponds to TRBD1 (6 bases). The ends were cut back, 0 bases at V and 7 bases at J, with 6 bases in the middle. This CDR3 is built from 11 residues. Looked up from germline, CDR1 is GTSNPN and CDR2 is SVGIG (reference sequence). The CDR3 region has the DNA TGTGCCTGGAGTGTAGGGGGTGAAGCTTTCTTT. Protein sequence: CAWSVGGEAFF.

This clonotype was detected a few times. The DNA for the CDR3 is TGTGCCAGCAGTTCCTGGATCGGATTGAACACCGGGGAGCTGTTTTTT. It encodes CASSSWIGLNTGELFF. The chain joins TRBV6-6 to TRBJ2-2; D uncertain. Trimming removed 4 bases at V and 1 base at J, with 13 bases between. Per germline, CDR1 MNHNY and CDR2 SVGAGI (reference sequence). This CDR3 comprises 16 residues.

This clonotype was recorded many times. The chain combines TRBV12-3 or TRBV12-4 with TRBJ2-5; D remains ambiguous. Trimming left V 1 base short and J 3 bases short, with 6 bases between. There are 13 residues in the CDR3. In DNA, the CDR3 is TGTGCCAGCAGTTTAGGACATAAAGAGACCCAGTACTTC. It specifies CASSLGHKETQYF.

This chain uses TRBV6-1 with TRBJ2-2; D unresolved. The CDR3 length is 15 residues. Germline CDR1 and CDR2: MNHNS and SASEGT. Trimming stripped 4 bases from V and 4 bases from J, with 13 bases between. The CDR3, as DNA: TGTGCCAGCAGTGCCCTCCGGGCAGGCACCGGGGAGCTGTTTTTT. Residues: CASSALRAGTGELFF.

This sequence joins TRBV6-2 or TRBV6-3 and TRBJ2-5, with 10 bases identical to TRBD2. This CDR3 comprises 14 residues. Germline lookup yields CDR1 MNHEY and CDR2 SVGEGT. After removal of 6 bases from V and 4 bases from J, the junction contained 5 bases not matched to a gene. CDR3 DNA sequence: TGTGCCAGCAGCCTTAGCGGGAGGACAGAGACCCAGTACTTC. Amino acids: CASSLSGRTETQYF.

The V call is TRBV29-1, the J call TRBJ2-1; the D gene is possibly TRBD2 (6 bases). Per the germline V gene, CDR1 is SQVTM and CDR2 is ANQGSEA. Deletions cut 2 bases from V and 8 bases from J, with 10 bases between. This CDR3 is 12 amino acids long. In nucleotides, the CDR3 is TGCAGCGTTGAACTAGCGATCTATGAGCAGTTCTTC. Translating it yields CSVELAIYEQFF.

This clonotype was counted many times. The rearrangement uses TRBV27 and TRBJ2-1; the D gene is possibly TRBD1 (6 bases). Germline V lookup: CDR1 MNHEY, CDR2 SMNVEV (reference sequence). The CDR3 has 17 residues. V dropped 7 bases and J dropped 0 bases, with 19 bases sitting between them. The CDR3 region is CASNPQQGKSSYNEQFF. The CDR3 nucleotides are TGTGCCAGCAACCCCCAACAGGGTAAGAGCTCCTACAATGAGCAGTTCTTC.

Remarks on this clonotype: It may be a read error: a sequence one base away is much more abundant. In nucleotides, the CDR3 is TGTGCCAGCAACCCTCGACAGGGGAGTAGTACGAACACCGGGGAGCTGTTTTTT. It translates to CASNPRQGSSTNTGELFF. V usage is TRBV14 and J usage is TRBJ2-2; TRBD1 matches at 8 bases. Losses at the gene ends were 7 bases for V and 0 bases for J; bases not matched to a gene: 13. The germline CDR1 and CDR2 sequences are SGHDN and FVKESK. The CDR3 has 18 amino acids.

This clonotype showed up just a few times. The chain carries TRBV29-1 and TRBJ2-1; 9 positions match TRBD2. The germline V gene has CDR1 SQVTM and CDR2 ANQGSEA. V shed 4 bases and J 6 bases; nucleotides not matched to a gene: 4. CDR3 length: 13 amino acids. The CDR3 here is CSVAGLAPNEQFF. The CDR3 nucleotides are TGCAGCGTTGCGGGACTAGCCCCCAATGAGCAGTTCTTC.

The chain couples TRBV5-1 to TRBJ2-5; 8 nucleotides match TRBD2. The germline CDR1 and CDR2 sequences are SGHRS and YFSETQ. After removal of 2 bases from V and 3 bases from J, the junction contained 9 bases not matched to a gene. This CDR3 region has 16 residues. This chain's CDR3 is CASSLSSGSGKETQYF. In DNA, the CDR3 is TGCGCCAGCAGCTTATCCAGCGGGAGCGGTAAAGAGACCCAGTACTTC. Drawing the rest from reference TRBV5-1 and TRBJ2-5, the complete variable domain is KAGVTQTPRYLIKTRGQQVTLSCSPISGHRSVSWYQQTPGQGLQFLFEYFSETQRNKGNFPGRFSGRQFSNSRSEMNVSTLELGDSALYLCASSLSSGSGKETQYFGPGTRLLVL.